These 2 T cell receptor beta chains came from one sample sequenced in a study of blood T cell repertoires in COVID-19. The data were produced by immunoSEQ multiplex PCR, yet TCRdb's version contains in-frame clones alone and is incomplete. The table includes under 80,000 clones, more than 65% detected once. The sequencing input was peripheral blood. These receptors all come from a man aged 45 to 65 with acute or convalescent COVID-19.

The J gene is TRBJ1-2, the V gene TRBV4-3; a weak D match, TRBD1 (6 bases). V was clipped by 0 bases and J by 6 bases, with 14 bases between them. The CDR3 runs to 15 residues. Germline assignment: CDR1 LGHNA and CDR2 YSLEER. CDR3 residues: CASSQDYPGVHGYTF. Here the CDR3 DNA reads TGCGCCAGCAGCCAAGATTATCCAGGGGTACATGGCTACACCTTC.

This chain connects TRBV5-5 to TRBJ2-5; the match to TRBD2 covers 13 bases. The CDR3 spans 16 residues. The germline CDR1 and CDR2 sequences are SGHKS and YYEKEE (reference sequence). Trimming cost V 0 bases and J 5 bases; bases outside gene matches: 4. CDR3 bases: TGTGCCAGCAGCTTGGAACTAGCGGGAGGGAGGGAGACCCAGTACTTC. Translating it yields CASSLELAGGRETQYF.